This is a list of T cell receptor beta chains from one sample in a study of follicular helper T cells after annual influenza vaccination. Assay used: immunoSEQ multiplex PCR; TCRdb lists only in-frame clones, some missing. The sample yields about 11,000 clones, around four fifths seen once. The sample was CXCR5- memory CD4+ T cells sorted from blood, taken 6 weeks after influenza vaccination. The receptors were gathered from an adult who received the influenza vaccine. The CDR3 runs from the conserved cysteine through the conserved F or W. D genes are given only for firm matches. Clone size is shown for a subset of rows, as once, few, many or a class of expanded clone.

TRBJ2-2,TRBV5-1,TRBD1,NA,TGCGCCAGCAGCTTGGTGACAGGGGCCACCGGGGAGCTGTTTTTT,CASSLVTGATGELFF
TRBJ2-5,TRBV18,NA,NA,TGTGCCAGCTCACCTCGTGGCACGGCCAAAGAGACCCAGTACTTC,CASSPRGTAKETQYF
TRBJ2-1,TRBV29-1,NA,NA,TGCAGCACCGGTCAAAACTACAATGAGCAGTTCTTC,CSTGQNYNEQFF
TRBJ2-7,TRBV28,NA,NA,TGTGCCAGCAGTCGCTTGGAAGGGGTCTGGGAGCAGTACTTC,CASSRLEGVWEQYF
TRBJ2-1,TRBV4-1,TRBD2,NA,TGCGCCAGCAGCCAAGATCCTAGCGGGATTTCCTACAATGAGCAGTTCTTC,CASSQDPSGISYNEQFF
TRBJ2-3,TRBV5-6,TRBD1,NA,TGTGCCAGCAGCATGACAGGGGGAGGCACAGATACGCAGTATTTT,CASSMTGGGTDTQYF
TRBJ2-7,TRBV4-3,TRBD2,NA,TGCGCCAGCAGCCCCGAGTGGCTAGCGGGATACGAGCAGTACTTC,CASSPEWLAGYEQYF
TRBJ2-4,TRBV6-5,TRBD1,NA,TGTGCCAGCAGTAGACAGGGTTGGAACATTCAGTACTTC,CASSRQGWNIQYF
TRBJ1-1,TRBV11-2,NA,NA,TGTGCCAGCAGCTTAAAACGCCAGGGCCTTGAAGCTTTCTTT,CASSLKRQGLEAFF
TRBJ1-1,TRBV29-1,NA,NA,TGCAGCGCCCGGCTGACAGGGAACACTGAAGCTTTCTTT,CSARLTGNTEAFF
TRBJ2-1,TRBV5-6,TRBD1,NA,TGTGCCAGCAGCCCATACAGGGGTAAGGAGGTCTTC,CASSPYRGKEVF
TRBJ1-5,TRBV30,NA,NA,TGTGCCTGGAGTGGCGGACAGACCTATAGCAATCAGCCCCAGCATTTT,CAWSGGQTYSNQPQHF
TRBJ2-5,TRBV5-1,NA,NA,TGCGCCAGCAGCCAACAAGGACGAGAGGAGACCCAGTACTTC,CASSQQGREETQYF
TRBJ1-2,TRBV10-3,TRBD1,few,TGTGCCATCAGGGGGACAGCCTATGGCTACACCTTC,CAIRGTAYGYTF
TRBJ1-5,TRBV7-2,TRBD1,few,TGTGCCAGCAGCCCGGGACAGGGGCATCAGCCCCAGCATTTT,CASSPGQGHQPQHF
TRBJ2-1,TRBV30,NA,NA,TGTGCCTGGAGTAGAACTGAGCAGTTCTTC,CAWSRTEQFF
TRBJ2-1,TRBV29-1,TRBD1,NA,TGCAGCGCCAACAGGGGGAGTTCAGGACCCAACTCCTACAATGAGCAGTTCTTC,CSANRGSSGPNSYNEQFF
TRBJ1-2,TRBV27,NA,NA,TGTGCCAGCAGTTGGGGTTCTGGGGACAACTATGGCTACACCTTC,CASSWGSGDNYGYTF
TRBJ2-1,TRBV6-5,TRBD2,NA,TGTGCCAGCAGTTACAAACTAGGACTAGCTGACAATGAGCAGTTCTTC,CASSYKLGLADNEQFF
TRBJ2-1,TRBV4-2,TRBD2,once,TGTGCCAGCAGCCCCCGAGAGGGCGGGAGTAAGGGCAATGAGCAGTTCTTC,CASSPREGGSKGNEQFF
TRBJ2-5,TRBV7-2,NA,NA,TGTGCCAGCAGCTTAGCGTTGGTCAGGGCGTCGGGGGAGACCCAGTACTTC,CASSLALVRASGETQYF
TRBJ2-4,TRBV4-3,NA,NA,TGCGCCAGCAGCCAAGATAGGTCCGTCCGAATTCAGTACTTC,CASSQDRSVRIQYF
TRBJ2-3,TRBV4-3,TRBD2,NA,TGCGCCAGCAGCCAAGGCACAGCGGGGGACACAGATACGCAGTATTTT,CASSQGTAGDTDTQYF
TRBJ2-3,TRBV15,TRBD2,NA,TGTGCCACCAGCTCGGGGGGACTAGGCACAGATACGCAGTATTTT,CATSSGGLGTDTQYF
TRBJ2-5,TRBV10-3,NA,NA,TGTGCCATCAGTGAGTCGGCAGGGTACCAAGAGACCCAGTACTTC,CAISESAGYQETQYF
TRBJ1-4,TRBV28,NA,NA,TGTGCCAGCAGAGCTCCGGGACCCCAGAGTGAAAAACTGTTTTTT,CASRAPGPQSEKLFF
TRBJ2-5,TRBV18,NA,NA,TGTGCCAGCTCACCCTGGGACTCTCAAGAGACCCAGTACTTC,CASSPWDSQETQYF
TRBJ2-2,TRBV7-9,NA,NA,TGTGCCAGCAGCTTAGGTTCCGTTGGACGGGGTCGTACCGGGGAGCTGTTTTTT,CASSLGSVGRGRTGELFF
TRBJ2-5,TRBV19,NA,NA,TGTGCCAGTAGTATGAAGAGTAAACGCGAGACCCAGTACTTC,CASSMKSKRETQYF
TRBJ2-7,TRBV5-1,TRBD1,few,TGCGCCAGCAGCCTCCCGGGACAGGGCTACGAGCAGTACTTC,CASSLPGQGYEQYF
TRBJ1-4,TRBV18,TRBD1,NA,TGTGCCAGCTCATCAAGACAGGGTTCTAATGAAAAACTGTTTTTT,CASSSRQGSNEKLFF
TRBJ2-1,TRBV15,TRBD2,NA,TGTGCCACCAGCAGGGGACTAGCGGGAGTTCAAGAGCAGTTCTTC,CATSRGLAGVQEQFF
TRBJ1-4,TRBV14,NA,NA,TGTGCCAGCAGCCCGGAGAGGGGGATGGCTAATGAAAAACTGTTTTTT,CASSPERGMANEKLFF
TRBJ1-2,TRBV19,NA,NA,TGTGCCAGTACGAGGGGACAAGCTAACTATGGCTACACCTTC,CASTRGQANYGYTF
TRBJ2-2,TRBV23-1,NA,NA,TGCGCCAGCAGTCAATCTTTAGGGAATAAGGACACCGGGGAGCTGTTTTTT,CASSQSLGNKDTGELFF
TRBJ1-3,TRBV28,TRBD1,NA,TGTGCCAGCAGTTCCGGGACAGGGGCTAGAAACACCATATATTTT,CASSSGTGARNTIYF
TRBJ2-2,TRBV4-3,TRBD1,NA,TGCGCCAGCAGCCATGGGACAGGTAGCGCCGGGGAGCTGTTTTTT,CASSHGTGSAGELFF
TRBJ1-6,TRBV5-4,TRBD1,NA,TGTGCCAGCAGCTTCCCGGGACAGGGAGAGAAATCACCCCTCCACTTT,CASSFPGQGEKSPLHF
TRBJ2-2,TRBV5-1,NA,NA,TGCGCCAGCAGCTTGACGGCAGGGGCGGACACCGGGGAGCTGTTTTTT,CASSLTAGADTGELFF
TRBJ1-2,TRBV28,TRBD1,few,TGTGCCAGCAGCTCTGGGACAGGGGCCCTCTTAAGGGGCTACACCTTC,CASSSGTGALLRGYTF
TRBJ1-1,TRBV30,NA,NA,TGTGCCTGGAGTGTCTGGAGGGTGAACACTGAAGCTTTCTTT,CAWSVWRVNTEAFF
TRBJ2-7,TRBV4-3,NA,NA,TGCGCCAGCAGCCGAGGGTGGGGGGACTCCTACGAGCAGTACTTC,CASSRGWGDSYEQYF
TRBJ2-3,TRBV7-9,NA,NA,TGTGCCAGCAGCTTATATCCCGACAGGGAGGCAGATACGCAGTATTTT,CASSLYPDREADTQYF
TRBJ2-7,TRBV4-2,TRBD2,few,TGTGCCAGCAGCCAGGGGACTAGCTTCCCCTACGAGCAGTACTTC,CASSQGTSFPYEQYF
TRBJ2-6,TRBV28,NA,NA,TGTGCCAGCAGTCTCGCGGGGACTGGGGCCAACGTCCTGACTTTC,CASSLAGTGANVLTF
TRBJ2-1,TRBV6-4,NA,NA,TGTGCCAGCAAACCGGGGGCCGGGACTTTCGGTGAGCAGTTCTTC,CASKPGAGTFGEQFF
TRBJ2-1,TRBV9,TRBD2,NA,TGTGCCAGCAGCGTAGCCTTAGCGGGAGTGTTCAATGAGCAGTTCTTC,CASSVALAGVFNEQFF
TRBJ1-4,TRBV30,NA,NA,TGTGCCGTCTCAAGACAGGCCACAACTAATGAAAAACTGTTTTTT,CAVSRQATTNEKLFF
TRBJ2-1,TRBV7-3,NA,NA,TGTGCCAGCAGCTCCGCCGGGGGCTCCTACAATGAGCAGTTCTTC,CASSSAGGSYNEQFF
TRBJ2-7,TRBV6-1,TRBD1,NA,TGTGCCAGCAGTAAGGACAGGGTGAGGTACGAGCAGTACTTC,CASSKDRVRYEQYF
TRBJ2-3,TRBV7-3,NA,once,TGTGCCAGCAGCTCCCCCCGGGAAGCAGATACGCAGTATTTT,CASSSPREADTQYF
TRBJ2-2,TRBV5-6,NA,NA,TGTGCCAGCAGCTTGACACAGGACACCGGGGAGCTGTTTTTT,CASSLTQDTGELFF
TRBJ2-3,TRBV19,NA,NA,TGTGCCAGTAGTGCGGGTCAGAGGAACGCAGATACGCAGTATTTT,CASSAGQRNADTQYF
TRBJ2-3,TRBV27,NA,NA,TGTGCCAGCAGTCAAACCGGGACCGCCCCCGATACGCAGTATTTT,CASSQTGTAPDTQYF